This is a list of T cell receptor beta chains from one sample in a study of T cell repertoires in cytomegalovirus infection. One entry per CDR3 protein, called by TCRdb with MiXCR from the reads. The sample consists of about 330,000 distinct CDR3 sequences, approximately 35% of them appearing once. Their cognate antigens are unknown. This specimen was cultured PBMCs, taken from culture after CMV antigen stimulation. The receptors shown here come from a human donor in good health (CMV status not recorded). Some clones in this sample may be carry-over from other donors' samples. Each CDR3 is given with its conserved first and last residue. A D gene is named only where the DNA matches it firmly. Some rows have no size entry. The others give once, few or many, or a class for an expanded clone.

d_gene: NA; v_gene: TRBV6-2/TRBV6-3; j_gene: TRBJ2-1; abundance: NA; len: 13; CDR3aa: CASGERGRGEQFF; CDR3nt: TGTGCCAGCGGAGAACGGGGGCGCGGTGAGCAGTTCTTC
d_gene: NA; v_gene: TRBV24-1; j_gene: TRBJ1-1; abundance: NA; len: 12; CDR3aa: CATSDRSGMAFF; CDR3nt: TGTGCCACCAGTGATCGTTCGGGGATGGCTTTCTTT
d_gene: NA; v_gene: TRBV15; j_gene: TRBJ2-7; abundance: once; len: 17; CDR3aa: CATSRDPNPANFKEQYF; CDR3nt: TGTGCCACCAGCAGAGATCCTAACCCCGCTAATTTCAAGGAGCAGTACTTC
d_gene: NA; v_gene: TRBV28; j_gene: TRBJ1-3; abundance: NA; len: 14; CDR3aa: CASLDRERGNTIYF; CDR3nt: TGTGCCAGCCTCGACCGAGAACGAGGAAACACCATATATTTT
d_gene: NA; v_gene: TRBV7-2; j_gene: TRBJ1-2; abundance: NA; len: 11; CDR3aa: CASSLSQGYTF; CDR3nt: TGTGCCAGCAGCTTAAGTCAAGGCTACACCTTC
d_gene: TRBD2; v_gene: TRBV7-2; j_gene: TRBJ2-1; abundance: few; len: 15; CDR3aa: CASSFGTRSYNEQFF; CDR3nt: TGTGCCAGCAGCTTCGGGACTAGATCCTACAATGAGCAGTTCTTC
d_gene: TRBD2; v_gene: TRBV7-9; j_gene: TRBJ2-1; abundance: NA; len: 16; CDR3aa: CASSYHGLAGHNEQFF; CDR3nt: TGTGCCAGCAGCTACCACGGACTAGCGGGACACAATGAGCAGTTCTTC
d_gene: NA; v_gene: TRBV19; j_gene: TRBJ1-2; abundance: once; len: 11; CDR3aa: CASSIGNGYTF; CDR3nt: TGTGCCAGTAGTATAGGGAATGGCTACACCTTC
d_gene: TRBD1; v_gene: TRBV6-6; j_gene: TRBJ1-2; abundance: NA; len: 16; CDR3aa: CASSELRVTGNYGYTF; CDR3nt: TGTGCCAGCAGTGAACTTCGAGTGACAGGGAACTATGGCTACACCTTC
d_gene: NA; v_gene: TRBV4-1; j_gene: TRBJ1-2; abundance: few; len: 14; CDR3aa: CASSQDRINYGYTF; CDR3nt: TGCGCCAGCAGCCAAGATAGGATTAACTATGGCTACACCTTC
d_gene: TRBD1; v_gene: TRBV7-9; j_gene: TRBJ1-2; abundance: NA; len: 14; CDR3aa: CASSDPTGGDGYTF; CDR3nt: TGTGCCAGCAGCGATCCGACAGGGGGGGATGGCTACACCTTC
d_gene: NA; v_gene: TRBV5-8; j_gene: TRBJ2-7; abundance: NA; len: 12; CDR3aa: CASSTYRPEQYF; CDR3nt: TGTGCCAGCAGCACCTATAGGCCCGAGCAGTACTTC
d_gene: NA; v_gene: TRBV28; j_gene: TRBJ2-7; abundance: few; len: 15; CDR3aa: CASRSPGTGSYEQYF; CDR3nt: TGTGCCAGCAGGTCACCCGGGACGGGCTCCTACGAGCAGTACTTC
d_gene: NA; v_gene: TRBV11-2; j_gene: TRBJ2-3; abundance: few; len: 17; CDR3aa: CASSLGRVDTRTDTQYF; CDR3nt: TGTGCCAGCAGCTTAGGAAGGGTAGACACCCGCACAGATACGCAGTATTTT
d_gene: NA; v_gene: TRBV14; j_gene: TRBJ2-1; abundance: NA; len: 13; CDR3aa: CASSQLGENEQFF; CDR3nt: TGTGCCAGCAGCCAGCTAGGAGAAAATGAGCAGTTCTTC
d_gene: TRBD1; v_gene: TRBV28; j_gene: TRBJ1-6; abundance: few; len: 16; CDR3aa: CASSLWDRVHNSPLHF; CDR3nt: TGTGCCAGCAGTTTATGGGACAGGGTTCATAATTCACCCCTCCACTTT
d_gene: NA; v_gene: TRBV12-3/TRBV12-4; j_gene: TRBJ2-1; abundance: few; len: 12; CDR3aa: CASSTSLHEQFF; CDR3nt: TGTGCCAGCAGTACTAGTCTTCATGAGCAGTTCTTC
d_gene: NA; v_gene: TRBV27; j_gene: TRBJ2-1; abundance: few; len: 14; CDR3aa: CASIDTTMYNEQFF; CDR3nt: TGTGCCAGCATAGATACGACAATGTACAATGAGCAGTTCTTC
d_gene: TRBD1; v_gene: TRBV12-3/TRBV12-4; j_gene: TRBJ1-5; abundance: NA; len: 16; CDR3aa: CASSLALGQGWAPQHF; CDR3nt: TGTGCCAGCAGTTTAGCCTTAGGACAGGGATGGGCGCCCCAGCATTTT
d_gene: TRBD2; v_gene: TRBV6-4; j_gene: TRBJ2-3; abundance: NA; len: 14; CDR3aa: CASSTSAYTDTQYF; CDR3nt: TGTGCCAGCAGTACTAGCGCGTACACAGATACGCAGTATTTT
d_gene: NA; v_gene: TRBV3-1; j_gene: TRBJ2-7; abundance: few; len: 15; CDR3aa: CASSPGTSITYEQYF; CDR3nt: TGTGCCAGCAGCCCCGGGACTTCCATAACCTACGAGCAGTACTTC
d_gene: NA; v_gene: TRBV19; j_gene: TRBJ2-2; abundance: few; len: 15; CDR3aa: CASSSPGSNTGELFF; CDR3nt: TGTGCCAGTAGTAGCCCGGGATCGAACACCGGGGAGCTGTTTTTT
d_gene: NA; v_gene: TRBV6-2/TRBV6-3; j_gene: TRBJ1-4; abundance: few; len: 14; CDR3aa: CASSYADRDEKLFF; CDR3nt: TGTGCCAGCAGTTACGCGGACAGAGATGAAAAACTGTTTTTT
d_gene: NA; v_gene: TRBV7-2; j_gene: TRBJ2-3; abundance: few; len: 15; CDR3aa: CASSRGWVGSDTQYF; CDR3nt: TGTGCCAGCAGCAGGGGTTGGGTGGGGTCAGATACGCAGTATTTT
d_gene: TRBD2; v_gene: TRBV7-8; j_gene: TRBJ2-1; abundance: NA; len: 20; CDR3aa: CASSLGLGLAGPNLNNEQFF; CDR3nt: TGTGCCAGCAGCTTAGGATTGGGACTAGCGGGCCCCAACCTCAACAATGAGCAGTTCTTC
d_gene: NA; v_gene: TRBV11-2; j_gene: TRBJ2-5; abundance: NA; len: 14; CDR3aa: CASSQLGYQETQYF; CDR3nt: TGTGCCAGCAGCCAACTAGGGTATCAAGAGACCCAGTACTTC
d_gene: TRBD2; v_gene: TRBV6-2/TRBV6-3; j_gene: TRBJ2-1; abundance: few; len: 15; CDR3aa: CASRRTSGSSWEQFF; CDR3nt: TGTGCCAGCAGAAGGACTAGCGGGAGTAGTTGGGAGCAGTTCTTC
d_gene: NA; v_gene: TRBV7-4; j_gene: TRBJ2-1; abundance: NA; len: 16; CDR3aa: CASSLGSGVSWNEQFF; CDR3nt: TGTGCCAGCAGCTTGGGATCAGGGGTATCCTGGAATGAGCAGTTCTTC
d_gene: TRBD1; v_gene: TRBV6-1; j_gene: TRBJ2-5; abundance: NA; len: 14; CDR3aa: CASRGVRGQETQYF; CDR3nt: TGTGCCAGCAGGGGGGTCAGGGGGCAAGAGACCCAGTACTTC
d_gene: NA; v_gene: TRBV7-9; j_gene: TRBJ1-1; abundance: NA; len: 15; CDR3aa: CASSSQSAGDTEAFF; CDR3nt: TGTGCCAGCAGCTCTCAATCGGCAGGGGACACTGAAGCTTTCTTT
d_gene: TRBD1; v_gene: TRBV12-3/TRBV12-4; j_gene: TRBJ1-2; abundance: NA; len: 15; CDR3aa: CASSPSGTGYYGYTF; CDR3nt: TGTGCCAGCAGTCCATCCGGGACAGGGTACTATGGCTACACCTTC
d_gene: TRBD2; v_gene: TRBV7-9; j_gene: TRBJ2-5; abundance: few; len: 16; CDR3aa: CASSFRREAPRETQYF; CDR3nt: TGTGCCAGCAGCTTTCGGCGGGAGGCCCCCAGAGAGACCCAGTACTTC
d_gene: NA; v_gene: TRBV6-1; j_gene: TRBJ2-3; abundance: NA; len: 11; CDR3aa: CATETTGFEYF; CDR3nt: TGTGCCACGGAAACAACAGGGTTTGAGTATTTT
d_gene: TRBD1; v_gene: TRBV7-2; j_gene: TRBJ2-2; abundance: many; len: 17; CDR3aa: CASSYSMGQGNTGELFF; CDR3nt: TGTGCCAGCAGCTATAGCATGGGACAGGGGAACACCGGGGAGCTGTTTTTT
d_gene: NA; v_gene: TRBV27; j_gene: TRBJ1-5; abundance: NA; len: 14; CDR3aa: CASSLFMGNQPQHF; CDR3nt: TGTGCCAGCAGTTTATTCATGGGCAATCAGCCCCAGCATTTT
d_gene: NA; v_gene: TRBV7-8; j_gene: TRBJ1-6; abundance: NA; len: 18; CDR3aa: CASSLFVRTVARVEPLHF; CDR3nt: TGTGCCAGCAGCTTATTCGTCCGGACAGTCGCAAGGGTGGAACCCCTCCACTTT
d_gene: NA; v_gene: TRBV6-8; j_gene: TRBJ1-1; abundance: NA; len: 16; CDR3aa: CASSYRNRIWGTEAFF; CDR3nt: TGTGCCAGCAGTTACAGGAACAGGATTTGGGGCACTGAAGCTTTCTTT
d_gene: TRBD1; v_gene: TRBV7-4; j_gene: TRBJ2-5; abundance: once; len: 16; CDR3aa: CASSLGQGIPQETQYF; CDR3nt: TGTGCCAGCAGCTTGGGACAGGGGATCCCCCAAGAGACCCAGTACTTC
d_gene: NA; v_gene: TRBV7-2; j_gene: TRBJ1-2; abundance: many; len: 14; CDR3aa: CASRRGAMDYGYTF; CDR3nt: TGTGCCAGCAGGAGGGGGGCGATGGACTATGGCTACACCTTC
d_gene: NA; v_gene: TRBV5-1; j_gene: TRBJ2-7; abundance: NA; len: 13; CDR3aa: CASSLEYISEQYF; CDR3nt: TGCGCCAGCAGCCTTGAGTACATTTCCGAGCAGTACTTC
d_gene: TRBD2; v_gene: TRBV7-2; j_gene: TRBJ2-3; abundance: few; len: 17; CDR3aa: CASSLVASGLGGDTQYF; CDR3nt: TGTGCCAGCAGCTTAGTGGCTAGCGGCCTGGGAGGAGATACGCAGTATTTT
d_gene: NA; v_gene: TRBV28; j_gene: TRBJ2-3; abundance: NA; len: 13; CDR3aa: CASNEGSTDTQYF; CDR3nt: TGTGCCAGCAATGAGGGGAGCACAGATACGCAGTATTTT
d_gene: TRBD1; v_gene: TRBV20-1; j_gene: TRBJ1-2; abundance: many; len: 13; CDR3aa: CSATLGGTYGYTF; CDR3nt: TGCAGTGCCACCTTAGGGGGCACCTATGGCTACACCTTC
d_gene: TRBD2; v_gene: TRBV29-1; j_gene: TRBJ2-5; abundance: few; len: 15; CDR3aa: CSVEEWDYAQETQYF; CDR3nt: TGCAGCGTTGAAGAATGGGACTACGCTCAAGAGACCCAGTACTTC
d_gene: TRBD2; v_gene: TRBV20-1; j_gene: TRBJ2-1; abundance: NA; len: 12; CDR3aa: CSARLAGDEQFF; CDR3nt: TGCAGTGCTAGACTAGCGGGAGATGAGCAGTTCTTC
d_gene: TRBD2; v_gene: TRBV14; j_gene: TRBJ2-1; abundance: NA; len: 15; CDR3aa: CASSSGTSPKGEQFF; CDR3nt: TGTGCCAGCAGTTCGGGGACTAGTCCCAAAGGAGAGCAGTTCTTC
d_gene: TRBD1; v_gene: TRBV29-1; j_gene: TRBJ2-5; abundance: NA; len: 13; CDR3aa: CSGTGGSGKTQYF; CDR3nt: TGCAGCGGGACAGGGGGGAGCGGAAAGACCCAGTACTTC
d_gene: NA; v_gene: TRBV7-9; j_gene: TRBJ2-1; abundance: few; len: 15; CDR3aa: CASSLKTGIYNEQFF; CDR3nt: TGTGCCAGCAGCTTAAAGACAGGCATTTACAATGAGCAGTTCTTC
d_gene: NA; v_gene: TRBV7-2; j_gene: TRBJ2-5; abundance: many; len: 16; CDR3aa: CASSLAPGTRRETQYF; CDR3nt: TGTGCCAGCAGCTTAGCCCCCGGGACCCGACGGGAGACCCAGTACTTC
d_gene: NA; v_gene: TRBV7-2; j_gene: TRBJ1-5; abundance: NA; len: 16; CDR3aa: CASSLNTGSPHQPQHF; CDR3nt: TGTGCCAGCAGCCTAAATACCGGGTCTCCTCATCAGCCCCAGCATTTT
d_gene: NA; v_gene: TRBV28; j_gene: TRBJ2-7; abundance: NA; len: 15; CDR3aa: CASSLWSGSTYEQYF; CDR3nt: TGTGCCAGCAGTTTATGGTCCGGGTCGACCTACGAGCAGTACTTC
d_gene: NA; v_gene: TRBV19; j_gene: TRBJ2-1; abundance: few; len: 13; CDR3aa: CASSIPGINEQFF; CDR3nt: TGTGCCAGTAGTATACCCGGGATCAATGAGCAGTTCTTC